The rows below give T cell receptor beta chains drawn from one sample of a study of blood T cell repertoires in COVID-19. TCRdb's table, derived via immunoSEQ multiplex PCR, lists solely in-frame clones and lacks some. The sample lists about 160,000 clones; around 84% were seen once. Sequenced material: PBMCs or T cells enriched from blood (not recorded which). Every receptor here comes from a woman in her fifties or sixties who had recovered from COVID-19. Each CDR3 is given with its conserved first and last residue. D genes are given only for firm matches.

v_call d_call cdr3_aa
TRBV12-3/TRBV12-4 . CASGGGANVLTF
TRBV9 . CASSARTGNTEAFF
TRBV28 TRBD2 CASSARDLAGEETQYF
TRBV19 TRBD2 CASTPGLARRTDTQYF
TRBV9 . CASSPQGSNQPQHF
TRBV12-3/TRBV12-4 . CAGPPSYEQYF
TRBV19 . CAGGTANYGYTF
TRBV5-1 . CASSSLVPETQYF
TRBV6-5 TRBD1 CASSTGVTNEKLFF
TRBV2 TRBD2 CASSVGTSGRVSEQFF
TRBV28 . CASSLFSGANSPLHF
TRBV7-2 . CASSRDGTGPYGYTF
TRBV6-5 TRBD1 CASSLLGQGNYEQYF
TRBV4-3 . CASSQDPGNTIYF
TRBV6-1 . CASSERTAGNTIYF
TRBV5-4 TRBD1 CASSSRQGSTDTQYF
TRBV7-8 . CASSLATTIYGYTF
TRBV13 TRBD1 CASSSRGQGNTIYF
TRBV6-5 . CASSLNPNQPQHF
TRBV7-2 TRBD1 CASSLMPPGTGATGELFF
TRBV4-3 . CASSQDSSGNTIYF
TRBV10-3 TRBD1 CAISKTGVGTEAFF
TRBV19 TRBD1 CASSITGQGNQPQHF
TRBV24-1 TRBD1 CATSDWGQNYNSPLHF
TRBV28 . CASKGVVSDTQYF
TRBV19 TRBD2 CASSISGGAGDTQYF
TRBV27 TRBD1 CASSLPTGVSPSPLHF
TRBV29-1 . CSVEDPMRLVGYTF
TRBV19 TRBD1 CASRPRTGLGTEAFF
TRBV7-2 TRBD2 CASSLVAGGEAEQFF
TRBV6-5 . CASSYSTLPAREQFF
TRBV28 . CASVLNGEQFF
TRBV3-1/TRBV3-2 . CASSQDGYGYTF
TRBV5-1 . CASSLDSPNQPQHF
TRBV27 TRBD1 CASGTGVLQPQHF
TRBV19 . CASSSEGVYEQYF
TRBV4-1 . CASSQGRDTLYGYTF
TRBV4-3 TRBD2 CASSQETWTSGLYEQFF
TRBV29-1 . CSVDWEGPEAFF
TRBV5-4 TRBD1 CASRDGQGLYGYTF
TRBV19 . CASSITGVPELFF
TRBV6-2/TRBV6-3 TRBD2 CASSSGLGYGTRDTQYF
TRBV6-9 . CARTADNSGNTIYF
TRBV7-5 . CARSLGGKLGEKLFF
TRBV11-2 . CASSLDLWASTGNTIYF
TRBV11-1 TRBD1 CASSNRDRGTDTQYF
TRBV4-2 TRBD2 CASSQDLQLAGVTYEQYF